This is a list of T cell receptor beta chains from one sample in a study of PD-1 blockade in classical Hodgkin lymphoma. Method: immunoSEQ multiplex PCR; TCRdb's copy keeps in-frame clones and lacks some. This sample has around 26,000 clones; 94% occur once, and the top ten carry 3% to 4%. Source material: peripheral blood mononuclear cells (PBMCs). These receptors were obtained from a human donor with classical Hodgkin lymphoma. The CDR3 runs from the conserved cysteine through the conserved F or W. The order of the fields is D gene, J gene, V gene, clone size, CDR3 length, CDR3 protein, CDR3 DNA. The D gene is left open where the match is weak. Clone size is stated in some rows and not others, as once, few, many or a class when expanded.

- | TRBJ1-6 | TRBV7-2 | - | 18 | CASSLGGTGSSYNSPLHF | TGTGCCAGCAGCTTAGGCGGGACGGGAAGCTCCTATAATTCACCCCTCCACTTT
- | TRBJ1-1 | TRBV7-9 | - | 16 | CASSPRGQTLNTEAFF | TGTGCCAGCAGCCCACGCGGACAGACGTTGAACACTGAAGCTTTCTTT
TRBD1 | TRBJ2-5 | TRBV19 | - | 14 | CASSIPGTAETQYF | TGTGCCAGTAGTATTCCCGGGACAGCAGAGACCCAGTACTTC
- | TRBJ2-7 | TRBV2 | - | 15 | CASSGPGHSSYEQYF | TGTGCCAGCAGTGGACCGGGACACAGCTCCTACGAGCAGTACTTC
TRBD2 | TRBJ2-1 | TRBV7-2 | - | 13 | CASSLAGGVEQFF | TGTGCCAGCAGCTTAGCCGGGGGGGTTGAGCAGTTCTTC
- | TRBJ2-2 | TRBV5-8 | - | 13 | CASRIINTGELFF | TGTGCCAGCAGAATTATAAACACCGGGGAGCTGTTTTTT
- | TRBJ2-1 | TRBV4-3 | once | 14 | CASSQVWKGGEQFF | TGCGCCAGCAGCCAAGTGTGGAAGGGGGGCGAGCAGTTCTTC
- | TRBJ2-3 | TRBV12-5 | - | 11 | CASGLGLSQYF | TGTGCTAGTGGACTTGGACTATCGCAGTATTTT
- | TRBJ2-2 | TRBV6-5 | - | 16 | CASSYGQGIRTGELFF | TGTGCCAGCAGTTACGGGCAGGGTATAAGGACCGGGGAGCTGTTTTTT
TRBD1 | TRBJ2-1 | TRBV2 | - | 14 | CASRPGQDYNEQFF | TGTGCCAGCAGGCCGGGACAGGACTACAATGAGCAGTTCTTC
- | TRBJ2-1 | TRBV10-2 | - | 12 | CASSVGGNEQFF | TGCGCCAGCAGTGTCGGGGGAAATGAGCAGTTCTTC
- | TRBJ2-3 | TRBV11-2 | once | 16 | CASSFPGASGTDTQYF | TGTGCCAGCAGCTTCCCAGGGGCGTCTGGCACAGATACGCAGTATTTT
- | TRBJ2-6 | TRBV9 | - | 15 | CASSVGDPGANVLTF | TGTGCCAGCAGCGTAGGGGATCCTGGGGCCAACGTCCTGACTTTC
- | TRBJ2-2 | TRBV19 | - | 13 | CASSIAPSGALFF | TGTGCCAGTAGTATCGCCCCCTCTGGGGCGCTGTTTTTT
TRBD1 | TRBJ2-4 | TRBV28 | - | 18 | CASMTIGQGALAKNIQYF | TGTGCCAGCATGACAATCGGACAGGGAGCTCTAGCCAAAAACATTCAGTACTTC
- | TRBJ2-2 | TRBV11-2 | - | 14 | CASSLVGGTGELFF | TGTGCCAGCAGCTTAGTTGGCGGGACCGGGGAGCTGTTTTTT
TRBD1 | TRBJ1-2 | TRBV29-1 | - | 18 | CSVVGAAPGQGASYGYTF | TGCAGCGTTGTGGGCGCGGCACCGGGACAGGGGGCCTCTTATGGCTACACCTTC
- | TRBJ2-3 | TRBV28 | - | 15 | CATGGGTFGTDTQYF | TGTGCCACCGGTGGAGGGACATTTGGCACAGATACGCAGTATTTT
- | TRBJ1-4 | TRBV5-6 | - | 15 | CASSLADRRTEKLFF | TGTGCCAGCAGCTTGGCCGACAGAAGGACTGAAAAACTGTTTTTT
TRBD2 | TRBJ2-5 | TRBV5-1 | - | 19 | CASSLVPGLAGGNQETQYF | TGCGCCAGCAGCTTGGTACCGGGACTAGCGGGGGGAAACCAAGAGACCCAGTACTTC
- | TRBJ2-5 | TRBV5-4 | - | 15 | CASSLSHRHQETQYF | TGTGCCAGCAGCTTGTCACACCGGCACCAAGAGACCCAGTACTTC
- | TRBJ2-2 | TRBV13 | once | 14 | CASRSGPNTGELFF | TGTGCCAGCCGGTCGGGCCCCAACACCGGGGAGCTGTTTTTT